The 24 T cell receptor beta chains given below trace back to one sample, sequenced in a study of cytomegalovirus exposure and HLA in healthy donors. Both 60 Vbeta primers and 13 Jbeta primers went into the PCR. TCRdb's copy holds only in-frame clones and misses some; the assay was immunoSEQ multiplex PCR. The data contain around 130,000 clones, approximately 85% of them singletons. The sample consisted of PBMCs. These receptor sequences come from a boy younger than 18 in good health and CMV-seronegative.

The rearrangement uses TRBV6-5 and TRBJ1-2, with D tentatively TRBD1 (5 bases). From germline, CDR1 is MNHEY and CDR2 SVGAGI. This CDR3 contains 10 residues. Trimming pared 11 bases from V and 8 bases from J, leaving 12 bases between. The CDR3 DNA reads TGTGCCGCCTGGGGGGGAGGCTACACCTTC. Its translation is CAAWGGGYTF.

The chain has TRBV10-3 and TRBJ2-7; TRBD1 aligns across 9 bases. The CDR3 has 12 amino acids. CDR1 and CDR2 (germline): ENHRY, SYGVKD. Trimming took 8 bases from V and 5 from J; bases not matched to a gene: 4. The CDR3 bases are TGTGCCATCCGGGACAGGGAGAACGAGCAGTACTTC. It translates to CAIRDRENEQYF.

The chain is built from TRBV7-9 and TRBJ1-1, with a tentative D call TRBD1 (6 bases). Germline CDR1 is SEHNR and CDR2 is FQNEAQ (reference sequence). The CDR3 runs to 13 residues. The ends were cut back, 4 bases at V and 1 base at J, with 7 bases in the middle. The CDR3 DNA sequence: TGTGCCAGCAGCTGGGACACGAACACTGAAGCTTTCTTT. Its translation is CASSWDTNTEAFF.

The CDR3 spells CASSPGGQTYEQYF. CDR3 sequence (DNA): TGTGCCAGCTCACCAGGCGGACAGACCTACGAGCAGTACTTC. This chain connects TRBV18 to TRBJ2-7; weak D call: TRBD1 (6 bases). The CDR3 sequence is 14 residues long. Looked up from germline, CDR1 is KGHSH and CDR2 is LQKENI. The germline V and J ends were trimmed by 2 bases and 2 bases, with 10 bases remaining between them.

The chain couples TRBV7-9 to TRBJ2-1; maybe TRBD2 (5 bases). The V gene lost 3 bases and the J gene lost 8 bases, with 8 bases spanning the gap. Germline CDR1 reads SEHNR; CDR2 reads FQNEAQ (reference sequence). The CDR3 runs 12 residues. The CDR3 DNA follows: TGTGCCAGCAGCTTGAGGGCCTATGAGCAGTTCTTC. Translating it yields CASSLRAYEQFF.

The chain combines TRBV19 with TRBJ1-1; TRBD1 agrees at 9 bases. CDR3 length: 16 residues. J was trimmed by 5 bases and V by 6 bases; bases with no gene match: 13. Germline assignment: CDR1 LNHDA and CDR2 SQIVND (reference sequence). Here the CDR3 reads CASSRRTGVSGTEAFF. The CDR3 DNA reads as TGTGCCAGTAGCAGGAGGACAGGGGTTAGTGGGACTGAAGCTTTCTTT.

The CDR3 DNA sequence: TGTGCCAGCAGTGTCCGAGGGATAGGCCAAGAGACCCAGTACTTC. Translated, it gives CASSVRGIGQETQYF. V gene TRBV6-1 combines with J gene TRBJ2-5; possible D gene TRBD2, 5 bases. Germline values: CDR1 MNHNS, CDR2 SASEGT. This CDR3 comprises 15 residues. V was cut by 4 bases and J by 1 base, with 13 bases left in between.

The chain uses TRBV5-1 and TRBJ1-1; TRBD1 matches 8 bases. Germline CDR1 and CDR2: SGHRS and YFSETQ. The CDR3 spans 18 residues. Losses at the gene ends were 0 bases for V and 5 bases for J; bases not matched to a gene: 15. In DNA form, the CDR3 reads TGCGCCAGCAGCTTGGTCCCACAGGGGGGGAATCAGCGGACTGAAGCTTTCTTT. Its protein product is CASSLVPQGGNQRTEAFF.

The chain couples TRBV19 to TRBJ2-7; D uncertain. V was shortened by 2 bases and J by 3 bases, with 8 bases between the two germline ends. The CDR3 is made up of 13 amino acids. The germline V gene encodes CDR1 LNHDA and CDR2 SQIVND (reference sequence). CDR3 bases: TGTGCCAGTAGTATAAGTTCGGTCTACGAGCAGTACTTC. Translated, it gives CASSISSVYEQYF.

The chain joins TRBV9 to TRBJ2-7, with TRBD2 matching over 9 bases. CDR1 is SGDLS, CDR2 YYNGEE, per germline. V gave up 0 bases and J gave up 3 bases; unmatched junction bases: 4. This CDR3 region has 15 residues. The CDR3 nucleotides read TGTGCCAGCAGCGTAGGGGCTAGCGGGATCTACGAGCAGTACTTC. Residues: CASSVGASGIYEQYF.

For the CDR3, the DNA is TGTGCCAGCAGCAAAGACCGACAGGGGTTTTCTTGGAAGCAAGCTTTCTTT. This encodes CASSKDRQGFSWKQAFF. The chain employs TRBV21-1 and TRBJ1-1; the table assigns TRBD1, which was not confirmed against the DNA. TRBV21-1 is a pseudogene locus. This CDR3 has 17 residues.

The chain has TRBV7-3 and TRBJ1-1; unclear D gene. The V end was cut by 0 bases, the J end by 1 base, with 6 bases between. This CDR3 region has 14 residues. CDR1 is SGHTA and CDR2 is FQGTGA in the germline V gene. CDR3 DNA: TGTGCCAGCAGCTTAACTACGGGGAACACTGAAGCTTTCTTT. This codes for CASSLTTGNTEAFF.

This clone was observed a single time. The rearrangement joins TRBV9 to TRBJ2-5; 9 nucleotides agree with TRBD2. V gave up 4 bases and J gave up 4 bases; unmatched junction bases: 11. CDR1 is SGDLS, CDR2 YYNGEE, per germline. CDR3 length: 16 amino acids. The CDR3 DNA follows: TGTGCCAGCAGCCCACTCGGGACTAGCTTTCCAGAGACCCAGTACTTC. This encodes CASSPLGTSFPETQYF. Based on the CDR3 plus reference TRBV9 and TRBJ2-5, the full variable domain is DSGVTQTPKHLITATGQRVTLRCSPRSGDLSVYWYQQSLDQGLQFLIQYYNGEERAKGNILERFSAQQFPDLHSELNLSSLELGDSALYFCASSPLGTSFPETQYFGPGTRLLVL.

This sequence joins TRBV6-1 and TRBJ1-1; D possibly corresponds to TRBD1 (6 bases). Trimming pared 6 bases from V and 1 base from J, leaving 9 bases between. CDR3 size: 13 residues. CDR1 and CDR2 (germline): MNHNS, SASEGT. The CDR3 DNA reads TGTGCCAGCAGAGGACAGTCGAACACTGAAGCTTTCTTT. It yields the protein CASRGQSNTEAFF.

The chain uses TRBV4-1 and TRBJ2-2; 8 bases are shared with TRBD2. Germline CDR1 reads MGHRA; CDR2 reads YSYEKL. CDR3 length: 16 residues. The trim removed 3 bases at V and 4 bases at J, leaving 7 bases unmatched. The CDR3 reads CASSQGLESRTGELFF. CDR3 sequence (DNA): TGCGCCAGCAGCCAGGGACTAGAAAGTCGCACCGGGGAGCTGTTTTTT.

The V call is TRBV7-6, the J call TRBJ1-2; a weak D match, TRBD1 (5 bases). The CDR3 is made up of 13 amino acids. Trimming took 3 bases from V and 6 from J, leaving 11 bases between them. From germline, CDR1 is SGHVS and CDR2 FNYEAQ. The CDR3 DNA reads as TGTGCCAGCAGCTTCCCTCCAGGGAATGGCTACACCTTC. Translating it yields CASSFPPGNGYTF.

The CDR3 nucleotides read TGTGCCAGCAGCGGGAGTCTAGCGGGGAACACCGGGGAGCTGTTTTTT. This codes for CASSGSLAGNTGELFF. The chain is built from TRBV7-7 and TRBJ2-2, with 8 bases fitting TRBD2. The germline gives CDR1 SSHAT, CDR2 FNYEAQ (reference sequence). J gave up 1 base and V 5 bases, and 6 bases lay outside the gene matches. This CDR3 comprises 16 residues. The variable domain in full, with the rest retrieved from reference TRBV7-7 and TRBJ2-2, is GAGVSQSPRYKVTKRGQDVTLRCDPISSHATLYWYQQALGQGPEFLTYFNYEAQPDKSGLPSDRFSAERPEGSISTLTIQRTEQRDSAMYRCASSGSLAGNTGELFFGEGSRLTVL.

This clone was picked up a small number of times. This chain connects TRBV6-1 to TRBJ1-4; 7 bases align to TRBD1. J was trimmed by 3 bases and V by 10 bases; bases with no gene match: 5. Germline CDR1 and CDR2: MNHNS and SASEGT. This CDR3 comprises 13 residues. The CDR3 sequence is CATQTGANEKLFF. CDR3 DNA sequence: TGTGCCACCCAAACAGGGGCTAATGAAAAACTGTTTTTT.

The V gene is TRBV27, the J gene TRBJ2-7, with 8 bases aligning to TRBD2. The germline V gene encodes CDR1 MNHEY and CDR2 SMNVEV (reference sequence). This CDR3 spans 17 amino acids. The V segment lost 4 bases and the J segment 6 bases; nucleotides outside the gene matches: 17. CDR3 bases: TGTGCCAGCAGTTGGACCACTGGGACTAGTAGGGCTGGCGAGCAGTACTTC. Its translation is CASSWTTGTSRAGEQYF.

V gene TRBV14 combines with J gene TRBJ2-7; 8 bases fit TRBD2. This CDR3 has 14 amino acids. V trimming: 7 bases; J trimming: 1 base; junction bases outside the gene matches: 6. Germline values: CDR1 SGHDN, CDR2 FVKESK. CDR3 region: CASKSGGLSYEQYF. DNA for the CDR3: TGTGCCAGCAAAAGCGGGGGCCTTTCCTACGAGCAGTACTTC.

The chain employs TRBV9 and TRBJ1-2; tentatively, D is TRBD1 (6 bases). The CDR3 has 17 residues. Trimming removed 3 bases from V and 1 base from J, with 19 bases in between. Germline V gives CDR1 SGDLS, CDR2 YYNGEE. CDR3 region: CASSASPWAGVNYGYTF. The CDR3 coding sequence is TGTGCCAGCAGCGCCTCTCCCTGGGCAGGGGTTAACTATGGCTACACCTTC. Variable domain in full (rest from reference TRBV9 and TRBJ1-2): DSGVTQTPKHLITATGQRVTLRCSPRSGDLSVYWYQQSLDQGLQFLIQYYNGEERAKGNILERFSAQQFPDLHSELNLSSLELGDSALYFCASSASPWAGVNYGYTFGSGTRLTVV.

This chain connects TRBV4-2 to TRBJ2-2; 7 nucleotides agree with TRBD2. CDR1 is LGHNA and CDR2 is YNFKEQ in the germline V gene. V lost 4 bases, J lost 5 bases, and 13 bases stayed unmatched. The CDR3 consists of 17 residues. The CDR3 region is CASSLNGGSGVTGELFF. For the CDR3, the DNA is TGTGCCAGCAGCCTTAACGGCGGGAGCGGGGTGACCGGGGAGCTGTTTTTT.

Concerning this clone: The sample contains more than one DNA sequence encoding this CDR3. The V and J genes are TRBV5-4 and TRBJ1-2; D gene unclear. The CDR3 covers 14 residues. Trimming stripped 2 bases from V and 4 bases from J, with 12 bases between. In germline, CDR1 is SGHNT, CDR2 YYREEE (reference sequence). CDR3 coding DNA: TGTGCCAGCAGCTTAGCGACCGATCTCTATGGCTACACCTTC. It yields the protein CASSLATDLYGYTF. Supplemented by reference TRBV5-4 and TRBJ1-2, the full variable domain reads ETGVTQSPTHLIKTRGQQVTLRCSSQSGHNTVSWYQQALGQGPQFIFQYYREEENGRGNFPPRFSGLQFPNYSSELNVNALELDDSALYLCASSLATDLYGYTFGSGTRLTVV.

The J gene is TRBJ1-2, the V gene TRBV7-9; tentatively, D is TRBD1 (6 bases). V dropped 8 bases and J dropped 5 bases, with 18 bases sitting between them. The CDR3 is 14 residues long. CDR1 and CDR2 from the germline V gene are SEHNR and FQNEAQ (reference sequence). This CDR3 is CASGTRRGGYGYTF. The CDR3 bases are TGTGCCAGCGGTACAAGGAGGGGGGGGTATGGCTACACCTTC.